This TCR beta chain was identified during a study of beta chain features in type 1 diabetes. Sequencing targeted expressed TCRB transcripts, as all isolated RNA had been reverse transcribed. Generated by immunoSEQ multiplex PCR, the TCRdb table keeps only in-frame clones and is missing some. The sample has 300,000 to 350,000 clones; about 19% are singletons. Sorting based on CD45RO/CCR7/CD25/CD127/CD95/CD27 separated CD4+ naive, central memory, regulatory and stem cell-like memory cells. This CDR3 is 15 amino acids long. The germline V gene encodes CDR1 LGHNT and CDR2 FRNRAP. With 2 bases clipped from V and 2 bases from J, the junction kept 1 base outside the gene matches.

The chain recombines TRBV12-5 with TRBJ2-1, with 9 bases fitting TRBD2. This sequence originates from a woman in her late teens or twenties in good health. Sequencing input: naive CD4+ T cells from blood. CDR3 nucleotide sequence: TGTGCTAGTGGTTTGTCTAGCGGGACCTACAATGAGCAGTTCTTC. Amino acid sequence: CASGLSSGTYNEQFF.